The rows below give T cell receptor beta chains drawn from one sample of a study of blood T cell repertoires in COVID-19. Assay used: immunoSEQ multiplex PCR; TCRdb lists only in-frame clones, some missing. The sample yields some 250,000 clones, about 83% seen once. Specimen: peripheral blood. These receptors were obtained from a man aged 30 to 39 who had recovered from COVID-19. The CDR3 runs from the conserved cysteine through the conserved F or W. The D gene is left open where the match is weak. Clone size is stated in some rows and not others, as once, few, many or a class when expanded.

abundance | j_gene | v_gene | d_gene | CDR3aa | CDR3nt
- | TRBJ2-3 | TRBV27 | TRBD2 | CASSSPPSGGTLFRTDTQYF | TGTGCCAGCAGTTCCCCCCCTAGCGGGGGGACCCTATTCCGCACAGATACGCAGTATTTT
- | TRBJ2-3 | TRBV11-2 | - | CASSLERGTDTQYF | TGTGCCAGCAGCTTAGAGCGGGGCACAGATACGCAGTATTTT
- | TRBJ1-2 | TRBV19 | - | CASSIDQGYGYTF | TGTGCCAGTAGTATAGATCAGGGATATGGCTACACCTTC
- | TRBJ2-2 | TRBV19 | TRBD1 | CASSIDRGLLTGELFF | TGTGCCAGTAGTATAGACAGGGGGCTTCTCACCGGGGAGCTGTTTTTT
- | TRBJ2-6 | TRBV28 | - | CASSVSGANVLTF | TGTGCCAGCAGCGTCTCTGGGGCCAACGTCCTGACTTTC
- | TRBJ1-2 | TRBV29-1 | - | CSVEAPQRNGYTF | TGCAGCGTTGAAGCCCCGCAGAGGAATGGCTACACCTTC
- | TRBJ1-4 | TRBV19 | TRBD1 | CASRDRGRMANEKLFF | TGTGCCAGCAGGGACAGGGGGCGCATGGCTAATGAAAAACTGTTTTTT
- | TRBJ1-1 | TRBV19 | TRBD1 | CASSIVRDSVEAFF | TGTGCCAGTAGTATAGTAAGGGACAGCGTTGAAGCTTTCTTT
- | TRBJ2-7 | TRBV2 | - | CASIPGESYEQYF | TGTGCCAGCATCCCAGGGGAATCCTACGAGCAGTACTTC
- | TRBJ2-5 | TRBV5-1 | - | CASTLGVQETQYF | TGCGCCAGCACCCTGGGCGTCCAAGAGACCCAGTACTTC
- | TRBJ1-2 | TRBV5-3 | - | CARSLVTLGAISGYTF | TGTGCCAGAAGCTTGGTGACTTTGGGGGCAATAAGTGGCTACACCTTC
once | TRBJ1-3 | TRBV7-9 | TRBD1 | CASSPPWDRVSFSGNTIYF | TGTGCCAGCAGCCCTCCCTGGGACAGGGTTAGTTTCTCTGGAAACACCATATATTTT
- | TRBJ2-1 | TRBV9 | - | CASSAEGGRIFF | TGTGCCAGCAGCGCCGAGGGGGGGCGGATATTCTTC
- | TRBJ1-1 | TRBV5-1 | - | CASSLPGYIGNTEAFF | TGCGCCAGCAGCTTGCCAGGATACATCGGGAACACTGAAGCTTTCTTT
- | TRBJ1-2 | TRBV7-9 | TRBD1 | CASSQTGGGGYTF | TGTGCCAGCAGCCAGACAGGGGGAGGGGGCTACACCTTC
- | TRBJ1-2 | TRBV5-1 | - | CASSLEPGLYGYTF | TGCGCCAGCAGCTTGGAGCCAGGACTTTATGGCTACACCTTC
- | TRBJ1-2 | TRBV14 | - | CASSQDGLTTLTNYGYTF | TGTGCCAGCAGCCAAGATGGTCTGACTACTCTCACTAACTATGGCTACACCTTC
- | TRBJ1-2 | TRBV9 | - | CASSVSGRGNYGYTF | TGTGCCAGCAGCGTATCCGGCAGGGGTAACTATGGCTACACCTTC
- | TRBJ2-5 | TRBV2 | - | CASSGMGAGAQETQYF | TGTGCCAGCAGTGGGATGGGGGCGGGGGCCCAAGAGACCCAGTACTTC
- | TRBJ2-1 | TRBV6-5 | - | CASSYGGTYNEQFF | TGTGCCAGCAGTTACGGCGGGACCTACAATGAGCAGTTCTTC
few | TRBJ1-1 | TRBV5-1 | - | CASMGLPANRSTEAFF | TGCGCGAGCATGGGACTCCCCGCGAATCGGAGCACTGAAGCTTTCTTT
- | TRBJ2-1 | TRBV5-4 | TRBD2 | CASSPRGSTYNEQFF | TGTGCCAGCAGCCCGCGGGGGAGCACCTACAATGAGCAGTTCTTC
- | TRBJ1-5 | TRBV28 | - | CASSLGPGSYQPQHF | TGTGCCAGCAGTCTCGGACCGGGGTCCTATCAGCCCCAGCATTTT
- | TRBJ2-7 | TRBV7-2 | TRBD1 | CASSLGHGTAYEQYF | TGTGCCAGCAGCTTAGGTCATGGGACAGCCTACGAGCAGTACTTC
- | TRBJ1-1 | TRBV6-2/TRBV6-3 | - | CASSSDSSWTEAFF | TGTGCCAGCAGTTCGGACAGTTCTTGGACTGAAGCTTTCTTT
- | TRBJ2-3 | TRBV10-3 | TRBD2 | CAIQEAGAPAQYF | TGTGCCATCCAGGAAGCGGGGGCCCCTGCGCAGTATTTT
- | TRBJ2-1 | TRBV29-1 | TRBD1 | CSALSPQGGINNEQFF | TGCAGCGCCTTGAGCCCCCAAGGGGGCATCAACAATGAGCAGTTCTTC